The T cell receptor (beta chain) under discussion was sequenced for a study of technical replicates of blood from several donors. Germline V CDR1 and CDR2: SGHVS, FNYEAQ. This CDR3 region has 15 residues. V dropped 1 base and J dropped 8 bases, with 17 bases sitting between them. Produced via immunoSEQ multiplex PCR; TCRdb's table is partial and in-frame only. The sample includes some 74,000 clones, more than 90% of them seen just once. Sequenced input: T cells isolated from PBMCs. This clonotype originated in a human donor in good health. The chain employs TRBV7-6 and TRBJ1-2; tentative D call: TRBD1 (5 bases). CDR3 region: CASSLVTREESGYTF. DNA for the CDR3: TGTGCCAGCAGCTTAGTCACCAGGGAAGAAAGCGGCTACACCTTC.